A selection of T cell receptor beta chains follows, all from one sample in a study of cytomegalovirus exposure and HLA in healthy donors. The data were produced by immunoSEQ multiplex PCR, yet TCRdb's version contains in-frame clones alone and is incomplete. The sample lists roughly 98,000 clones; 80% to 90% were seen once. Sequencing input: PBMCs. The receptors here all came from a middle-aged man in good health and CMV-seronegative. Both conserved end residues are part of each CDR3. The D gene is left open where the match is weak. Size is omitted from some rows. Given values are once, few, many or a class for expanded clones.

>TRBJ2-7|TRBV6-6|TRBD1|.
CASSPQTTGYYEQYF
TGTGCCAGCAGTCCACAAACGACAGGGTACTACGAGCAGTACTTC
>TRBJ1-1|TRBV4-2|.|.
CASSQGAGTREAFF
TGTGCCAGCAGCCAAGGGGCGGGCACTCGGGAAGCTTTCTTT
>TRBJ1-5|TRBV6-4|.|.
CASSERYSNQPQHF
TGTGCCAGCAGTGAGAGATATAGCAATCAGCCCCAGCATTTT
>TRBJ2-6|TRBV7-2|TRBD1|.
CASSGDRGLSGANVLTF
TGTGCCAGCAGCGGGGACAGGGGGCTGTCTGGGGCCAACGTCCTGACTTTC
>TRBJ1-4|TRBV5-4|.|.
CASSLAGINEKLFF
TGTGCCAGCAGCTTGGCGGGAATTAATGAAAAACTGTTTTTT
>TRBJ2-7|TRBV6-1|TRBD1|.
CASTTGQGYEQYF
TGTGCCAGCACTACTGGACAGGGTTACGAGCAGTACTTC
>TRBJ1-4|TRBV5-8|.|.
CASSLHRVRNEKLFF
TGTGCCAGCAGCCTACACAGGGTTAGGAATGAAAAACTGTTTTTT
>TRBJ1-6|TRBV5-4|.|few
CASSLYQGRDSPLHF
TGTGCCAGCAGCTTGTACCAGGGTAGGGATTCACCCCTCCACTTT
>TRBJ1-5|TRBV6-1|.|.
CASSDSYSNQPQHF
TGTGCCAGCTCGGACAGTTATAGCAATCAGCCCCAGCATTTT
>TRBJ1-1|TRBV9|.|.
CASSPFQGPDEAFF
TGTGCCAGCAGCCCCTTTCAGGGCCCCGATGAAGCTTTCTTT
>TRBJ2-6|TRBV28|TRBD1|.
CASRTGGDGANVLTF
TGTGCCAGCAGGACAGGGGGTGATGGGGCCAACGTCCTGACTTTC
>TRBJ2-7|TRBV1|.|.
CTSSQVSPAGGPYEQYF
TGCACCAGCAGCCAAGTTTCCCCTGCGGGGGGGCCTTACGAGCAGTACTTC
>TRBJ2-5|TRBV10-3|.|.
CAISVHREETQYF
TGTGCCATCAGTGTTCACAGGGAGGAGACCCAGTACTTC
>TRBJ2-7|TRBV6-5|TRBD1|.
CASSYSIGQGLSEQYF
TGTGCCAGCAGTTACTCGATTGGACAGGGATTGAGCGAGCAGTACTTC
>TRBJ1-1|TRBV19|.|once
CASSIASNTEAFF
TGTGCCAGTAGTATCGCCAGTAACACTGAAGCTTTCTTT
>TRBJ2-7|TRBV27|TRBD1|.
CASSSGTGGYEQYF
TGTGCCAGCAGTTCCGGGACAGGGGGCTACGAGCAGTACTTC
>TRBJ2-7|TRBV27|TRBD1|.
CASSSWDREGTYEQYF
TGTGCCAGCAGTTCTTGGGACAGGGAAGGGACCTACGAGCAGTACTTC
>TRBJ1-1|TRBV5-1|TRBD1|once
CASSLAVTVSQTGTGAFF
TGCGCCAGCAGCTTGGCGGTGACAGTCTCCCAAACCGGGACAGGAGCTTTCTTT
>TRBJ1-5|TRBV5-8|.|.
CASSLQGFSNQPQHF
TGTGCCAGCAGTCTACAGGGATTTAGCAATCAGCCCCAGCATTTT
>TRBJ2-2|TRBV5-4|TRBD1|.
CASSLYHLSRDRDSGELFF
TGTGCCAGCAGCTTGTACCACCTGTCACGGGACAGGGACTCCGGGGAGCTGTTTTTT
>TRBJ1-2|TRBV28|.|.
CASSSWTVSYGYTF
TGTGCCAGCAGTTCCTGGACAGTCTCCTATGGCTACACCTTC
>TRBJ2-3|TRBV2|TRBD2|.
CASSERLAGGGTQYF
TGTGCCAGCAGTGAAAGACTAGCGGGGGGAGGTACGCAGTATTTT
>TRBJ2-7|TRBV4-2|TRBD1|once
CASSPPTGAIDEQYF
TGTGCCAGCAGCCCTCCGACAGGGGCTATAGACGAGCAGTACTTC
>TRBJ2-1|TRBV5-1|TRBD2|.
CASSLAKTSGGDNEQFF
TGCGCCAGCAGCTTGGCCAAAACTAGCGGGGGAGACAATGAGCAGTTCTTC
>TRBJ1-2|TRBV9|.|.
CASSVRESNYGYTF
TGTGCCAGCAGCGTACGAGAAAGCAACTATGGCTACACCTTC
>TRBJ2-2|TRBV28|TRBD2|once
CASKRLAGGHGGELFF
TGTGCCAGCAAAAGGCTAGCGGGGGGTCACGGCGGGGAGCTGTTTTTT
>TRBJ2-1|TRBV9|.|.
CASSALGGDEQFF
TGTGCCAGCAGCGCCCTCGGCGGGGATGAGCAGTTCTTC
>TRBJ1-3|TRBV5-6|.|.
CASSLGARTGNTIYF
TGTGCCAGCAGCTTAGGTGCCAGGACTGGAAACACCATATATTTT
>TRBJ1-6|TRBV19|TRBD1|.
CASSLRDRNSPLHF
TGTGCCAGTAGTCTGCGGGACAGGAATTCACCCCTCCACTTT
>TRBJ2-4|TRBV7-9|.|.
CASSLDSPGIQYF
TGTGCCAGCAGCTTAGACAGTCCAGGCATTCAGTACTTC
>TRBJ2-7|TRBV19|TRBD2|.
CASGTSGARGYEQYF
TGTGCCAGCGGGACTAGCGGGGCGAGGGGCTACGAGCAGTACTTC
>TRBJ1-1|TRBV28|TRBD1|.
CASSFTGTGEFKAFF
TGTGCCAGCAGTTTTACCGGGACAGGCGAATTTAAAGCTTTCTTT
>TRBJ1-2|TRBV6-4|TRBD1|.
CATPLRDRSLYGYTF
TGTGCCACTCCCTTGAGGGACAGGAGTCTATATGGCTACACCTTC
>TRBJ1-3|TRBV27|.|.
CASSPRGSTSGNTIYF
TGTGCCAGCAGTCCAAGGGGAAGTACCTCTGGAAACACCATATATTTT
>TRBJ1-4|TRBV29-1|TRBD1|.
CSVETGPNEKLFF
TGCAGCGTGGAGACAGGGCCTAATGAAAAACTGTTTTTT
>TRBJ1-1|TRBV4-1|TRBD1|.
CASSQEWDRMNTEAFF
TGCGCCAGCAGCCAAGAATGGGACAGAATGAACACTGAAGCTTTCTTT
>TRBJ2-1|TRBV7-8|TRBD1|.
CASSLTGADEQFF
TGTGCCAGCAGTCTAACAGGGGCGGATGAGCAGTTCTTC
>TRBJ2-5|TRBV6-6|.|.
CASSYRRQKETQYF
TGTGCCAGCAGTTACCGACGACAGAAAGAGACCCAGTACTTC
>TRBJ2-7|TRBV6-5|TRBD1|.
CASTGTGYYEQYF
TGTGCCAGTACCGGGACAGGGTACTACGAGCAGTACTTC
>TRBJ1-4|TRBV6-5|.|.
CASSYGQSFNEKLFF
TGTGCCAGCAGTTATGGACAGTCCTTTAATGAAAAACTGTTTTTT
>TRBJ1-1|TRBV5-1|.|.
CASSLEPRNTEAFF
TGCGCCAGCAGCTTGGAGCCGCGGAACACTGAAGCTTTCTTT
>TRBJ1-1|TRBV27|.|.
CASSLAGANTEAFF
TGTGCCAGCAGTTTGGCGGGGGCGAACACTGAAGCTTTCTTT